Following are 29 T cell receptor beta chains from one sample sequenced in a study of regulatory T cells in long-lasting Graves disease. The sample's time point: newly diagnosed GD, antithyroid drugs for less than 3 months. PBMC-derived RNA was used for the TCR library. iRepertoire HTBI primers and Arm-PCR of CDR3 regions built TCR beta libraries. TCRdb reprocessed the multiplex PCR reads with MiXCR, giving one entry per CDR3 protein. This repertoire shows 510,000 or so distinct CDR3 sequences, 12% found once; its top ten account for roughly 8.9%. A further study also used this sample, focusing on T cells in Graves' hyperthyroidism and ophthalmopathy.

This specimen was peripheral blood mononuclear cells (PBMCs), taken at new diagnosis, from a patient treated with antithyroid drugs. The origin of the receptors is a woman aged 25-40 years with Graves disease.

This clonotype was seen many times. The chain joins TRBV24-1 to TRBJ2-1; D might be TRBD2 (5 bases). Germline CDR1 and CDR2: KGHDR and SFDVKD. This CDR3 is built from 16 residues. Trimming cost V 3 bases and J 1 base, with 12 bases left between them. The CDR3 sequence is CATSDTSGISYNEQFF. DNA for the CDR3: TGTGCCACCAGTGATACCAGCGGAATTTCCTACAATGAGCAGTTCTTC.

This clonotype appeared many times. This sequence joins TRBV20-1 and TRBJ1-1; 8 nucleotides agree with TRBD1. From germline, CDR1 is DFQATT and CDR2 SNEGSKA (reference sequence). With V trimmed by 7 bases and J by 5 bases, 9 bases remained unmatched. This CDR3 is 13 amino acids long. The CDR3 here is CSVRQGARTEAFF. CDR3 nucleotides: TGCAGTGTACGTCAGGGGGCGCGGACTGAAGCTTTCTTT.

This clonotype was seen only a few times. The chain joins TRBV10-1 to TRBJ1-1, with TRBD1 matching 7 bases. CDR1 WNHNN and CDR2 SYGVQD come from the germline V gene (reference sequence). This CDR3 is built from 14 residues. V gave up 7 bases and J gave up 0 bases; unmatched junction bases: 5. The chain's CDR3 is CASKGQILNTEAFF. CDR3 coding DNA: TGCGCCAGCAAGGGACAGATTTTGAACACTGAAGCTTTCTTT.

This clonotype was seen many times. V gene TRBV3-1 combines with J gene TRBJ2-1; D is unresolved. This CDR3 region has 12 residues. Germline assignment: CDR1 LGHDT and CDR2 YNNKEL (reference sequence). V was trimmed by 3 bases and J by 9 bases, leaving 9 bases between them. The CDR3 DNA sequence: TGTGCCAGCAGCCAGAGCGATATTGAGCAGTTCTTC. Translating gives CASSQSDIEQFF.

This clonotype has just a few counts. The chain has TRBV28 and TRBJ1-1; D is undetermined. The germline V and J ends were trimmed by 4 bases and 4 bases, with 13 bases remaining between them. The germline CDR1 and CDR2 sequences are MDHEN and SYDVKM. This CDR3 spans 14 amino acids. The CDR3 loop reads CASSSPHLATEAFF. In nucleotides, the CDR3 is TGTGCCAGCAGTTCCCCCCACCTGGCCACTGAAGCTTTCTTT.

This clonotype was seen ten or more times. V usage is TRBV18 and J usage is TRBJ1-3, with TRBD1 matching over 7 bases. The CDR3 has 16 amino acids. The germline V gene encodes CDR1 KGHSH and CDR2 LQKENI. With V trimmed by 3 bases and J by 0 bases, 5 bases remained unmatched. The CDR3 is CASSPTGQTSGNTIYF. The CDR3 bases are TGTGCCAGCTCACCGACGGGACAGACCTCTGGAAACACCATATATTTT.

This clonotype was picked up many times. The rearrangement uses TRBV5-1 and TRBJ2-5; no clear D. The CDR3 loop spans 13 amino acids. V dropped 4 bases and J dropped 5 bases, with 12 bases sitting between them. The germline CDR1 and CDR2 sequences are SGHRS and YFSETQ. The CDR3 is CASSIGSEETQYF. The CDR3 coding sequence is TGCGCCAGCAGCATCGGGTCGGAGGAGACCCAGTACTTC.

This clonotype occurred many times. The chain employs TRBV12-3 or TRBV12-4 and TRBJ2-7; a weak D match, TRBD2 (6 bases). The CDR3 is 14 amino acids. Trimming cost V 4 bases and J 7 bases, with 17 bases left between them. The CDR3 region has the DNA TGTGCCAGCAGTTCGGGGGACGGCTCCCGGGAGCAGTACTTC. Its translation: CASSSGDGSREQYF.

This chain joins TRBV6-9 and TRBJ2-2; 11 nucleotides agree with TRBD2. The CDR3 runs to 20 residues. V trimming: 3 bases; J trimming: 4 bases; junction bases outside the gene matches: 16. CDR1 is MNHGY and CDR2 is SVAAGI in the germline V gene. The CDR3 DNA reads as TGTGCCAGCAGTTACTTTGCTAGCGGGAGGTCCGCCTTACTCACCGGGGAGCTGTTTTTT. Encoded protein: CASSYFASGRSALLTGELFF.

This clonotype occurred many times. The V gene is TRBV11-2, the J gene TRBJ2-1; D is undetermined. Germline V lookup: CDR1 SGHAT, CDR2 FQNNGV. The CDR3 length is 13 residues. The V end was cut by 1 base, the J end by 7 bases, with 8 bases between. The CDR3 region is CASSLVGANEQFF. The CDR3 nucleotides read TGTGCCAGCAGCTTAGTCGGCGCTAATGAGCAGTTCTTC.

This clonotype was observed once. Likely a read error: the CDR3 ends without its conserved phenylalanine or tryptophan. The chain couples TRBV28 to TRBJ2-5; D is uncertain. The CDR3 has 10 amino acids. V was cut by 5 bases and J by 5 bases, with 3 bases left in between. Germline V lookup: CDR1 MDHEN, CDR2 SYDVKM. The CDR3 region has the DNA TGTGCCAGCAGTGAGGAGACCCAGTACCTC. Translating gives CASSEETQYL.

This clonotype was picked up many times. The chain recombines TRBV27 with TRBJ1-1; D is unclear. Germline CDR1 MNHEY, CDR2 SMNVEV (reference sequence). This CDR3 has 13 residues. V was cut by 2 bases and J by 3 bases, with 7 bases left in between. CDR3 protein: CASSLNLYTEAFF. Here the CDR3 DNA reads TGTGCCAGCAGTTTAAATTTGTACACTGAAGCTTTCTTT.

A remark on this clonotype: Given a much more abundant clone one base away, this may be a read error. This rearrangement joins TRBV3-1 to TRBJ2-7, with 11 bases matching TRBD2. V was pared by 4 bases and J by 6 bases, with 14 bases of the junction left unmatched. The CDR3 is 17 amino acids. Germline V lookup: CDR1 LGHDT, CDR2 YNNKEL (reference sequence). CDR3 DNA sequence: TGTGCCAGCAGCCCCAAGAGGAGACTAGCGGGGACCTTCGAGCAGTACTTC. Its protein product is CASSPKRRLAGTFEQYF.

This clonotype was counted ten times or more. This chain connects TRBV13 to TRBJ1-1; possible D gene TRBD1, 5 bases. CDR1 is PRHDT, CDR2 FYEKMQ, per germline (reference sequence). V was clipped by 1 base and J by 5 bases, with 11 bases between them. The CDR3 sequence is 14 residues long. The CDR3 nucleotides are TGTGCCAGCAGCTTAGTGGCAGGGCAAACTGAAGCTTTCTTT. This codes for CASSLVAGQTEAFF.

This clonotype was seen repeatedly, ten times or more. The J gene is TRBJ1-5, the V gene TRBV28, with D unclear. Germline CDR1 MDHEN, CDR2 SYDVKM. V shed 2 bases and J shed 5 bases, with 4 bases lying between them. This CDR3 is 12 amino acids long. CDR3 in amino acids: CASSLIYQPQHF. In DNA, the CDR3 is TGTGCCAGCAGTTTAATTTATCAGCCCCAGCATTTT.

This sequence joins TRBV5-1 and TRBJ1-1; D possibly corresponds to TRBD1 (5 bases). The length of the CDR3 is 15 residues. With 4 bases removed from V and 10 bases from J, the gap between germline ends came to 23 bases. In germline, CDR1 is SGHRS, CDR2 YFSETQ. The CDR3 bases are TGCGCCAGCAGCCCCGGGCGAGATTTCAGGGATAGAGCTTTCTTT. Protein: CASSPGRDFRDRAFF.

The table lists this clonotype with many counts. The CDR3: CASSVADYPNEQFF. In nucleotides, the CDR3 is TGTGCCAGCAGCGTAGCGGACTACCCCAATGAGCAGTTCTTC. The chain uses TRBV9 and TRBJ2-1; tentative D call: TRBD2 (6 bases). Trimming left V 0 bases short and J 6 bases short, with 10 bases between. The germline gives CDR1 SGDLS, CDR2 YYNGEE. The CDR3 is 14 residues long.

J is TRBJ2-3 and V is TRBV9; the match to TRBD2 covers 8 bases. V shed 0 bases and J 3 bases; nucleotides not matched to a gene: 12. This CDR3 is 18 amino acids long. Germline-derived CDR1 and CDR2 are SGDLS and YYNGEE. The CDR3 DNA follows: TGTGCCAGCAGCGTAGCTACGGGAGGGACTAGTAGTACAGATACGCAGTATTTT. Its translation: CASSVATGGTSSTDTQYF.

The genes are TRBV18 and TRBJ2-6, with TRBD1 matching over 10 bases. Germline V gene data show CDR1 as KGHSH and CDR2 as LQKENI. The CDR3 has 17 residues. After removal of 6 bases from V and 4 bases from J, the junction contained 9 bases not matched to a gene. DNA of the CDR3: TGTGCCAGCTCGACCGGGACAGGGGCGCTAGGGGCCAACGTCCTGACTTTC. Translated, it gives CASSTGTGALGANVLTF.

This clonotype was detected ten times or more. The chain carries TRBV6-1 and TRBJ2-5; 7 bases are shared with TRBD1. From germline, CDR1 is MNHNS and CDR2 SASEGT. The CDR3 has 14 residues. The trim removed 5 bases at V and 5 bases at J, leaving 8 bases unmatched. Here the CDR3 reads CASSPRQGRETQYF. The CDR3, as DNA: TGTGCCAGCAGTCCAAGACAGGGTCGGGAGACCCAGTACTTC.

This clonotype came up many times. This chain joins TRBV28 and TRBJ1-4; a weak D match, TRBD1 (6 bases). V gave up 10 bases and J gave up 8 bases, with 17 bases separating them. The CDR3 is made up of 13 amino acids. Germline V gene data show CDR1 as MDHEN and CDR2 as SYDVKM. The CDR3 sequence: CATGATGGEKLFF. The CDR3 bases are TGTGCCACTGGGGCCACGGGGGGCGAAAAACTGTTTTTT.

The gene calls are TRBV19 and TRBJ1-4; D ambiguous. Looked up from germline, CDR1 is LNHDA and CDR2 is SQIVND (reference sequence). V was shortened by 6 bases and J by 7 bases, with 15 bases between the two germline ends. The CDR3 consists of 14 residues. The CDR3, as DNA: TGTGCCAGTAGCATTGCCCCGCGGAGTGAAAAACTGTTTTTT. Translated: CASSIAPRSEKLFF.

This chain joins TRBV9 and TRBJ2-7; 7 positions match TRBD2. V shed 7 bases, J shed 3 bases, and the junction held 4 bases outside the gene matches. Germline V gene sequence: CDR1 SGDLS, CDR2 YYNGEE. This CDR3 is 12 amino acids long. Here the CDR3 DNA reads TGTGCCAGCTCGCGGGGGAACTACGAGCAGTACTTC. It yields the protein CASSRGNYEQYF.

As to this clonotype: At one of its ends the junction is not consistent with the germline gene, which may arise from a read error. The V gene is TRBV28, the J gene TRBJ2-1; no clear D gene. Germline assignment: CDR1 MDHEN and CDR2 SYDVKM. The CDR3 runs 16 residues. The CDR3 sequence: CASRLGQLRSYNEQFF. CDR3 DNA: TGTGCCAGCCGTTTGGGCCAGCTCCGATCCTACAATGAGCAGTTCTTC. Supplemented by reference TRBV28 and TRBJ2-1, the full variable domain reads DVKVTQSSRYLVKRTGEKVFLECVQDMDHENMFWYRQDPGLGLRLIYFSYDVKMKEKGDIPEGYSVSREKKERFSLILESASTNQTSMYLCASRLGQLRSYNEQFFGPGTRLTVL.

For this clonotype: Since a much larger clone is just one base distant, this may be a read error. The V call is TRBV24-1, the J call TRBJ2-3, with a weak D call TRBD2 (5 bases). V shed 5 bases and J shed 2 bases, with 13 bases lying between them. The germline CDR1 and CDR2 sequences are KGHDR and SFDVKD. This CDR3 comprises 15 residues. The CDR3 spells CATSVSGGDTDTQYF. The CDR3 DNA is TGTGCCACCAGTGTGAGCGGAGGAGACACAGATACGCAGTATTTT.

This clonotype came up many times. The chain is built from TRBV19 and TRBJ2-5, with 11 nucleotides matching TRBD2. With V trimmed by 5 bases and J by 3 bases, 5 bases remained unmatched. The CDR3 runs 15 residues. Germline CDR1 is LNHDA and CDR2 is SQIVND (reference sequence). The CDR3 is CASSPTSGAKETQYF. The CDR3 nucleotides read TGTGCCAGTAGTCCGACTAGCGGGGCAAAAGAGACCCAGTACTTC.

This clonotype was seen many times. The rearrangement joins TRBV10-2 to TRBJ2-7; 9 bases are a match to TRBD1. J lost 2 bases, V lost 0 bases, and 11 bases had no gene match. The germline CDR1 and CDR2 sequences are WSHSY and SAAADI. The CDR3 spans 18 residues. CDR3 bases: TGCGCCAGCAGTGAGTCTGTGGGTCCGGGGACAGGGACCTACGAGCAGTACTTC. Its protein is CASSESVGPGTGTYEQYF.

This clonotype was detected many times. V usage is TRBV29-1 and J usage is TRBJ1-5; D may be TRBD1 (5 bases). The CDR3 totals 15 residues. Trimming stripped 3 bases from V and 5 bases from J, with 17 bases between. Germline CDR1 SQVTM, CDR2 ANQGSEA. The CDR3 bases are TGCAGCGTTGACTCTCGGACAAATCAAGATCAGCCCCAGCATTTT. Amino acid sequence: CSVDSRTNQDQPQHF.

Many counts were recorded for this clonotype. This chain connects TRBV19 to TRBJ1-4; D may be TRBD1 (5 bases). Germline CDR1 and CDR2: LNHDA and SQIVND (reference sequence). Trimming took off 8 bases at V and 8 bases at J, with 18 bases between the two ends. The CDR3 runs to 14 residues. CDR3 nucleotide sequence: TGTGCCAGTTCTTCGACAGTATATCGAGAAAAACTGTTTTTT. It codes for CASSSTVYREKLFF.